These T cell receptor beta chains were read from a single sample in a study of T cells in Graves' hyperthyroidism and ophthalmopathy. Each CDR3 protein is one row after TCRdb ran MiXCR on the multiplex PCR reads. Of around 350,000 distinct CDR3 sequences listed, approximately 13% are singletons. What was sequenced was blood. The receptors were sampled from a woman aged 18-35 years with Graves' hyperthyroidism. Both conserved end residues are part of each CDR3. D genes are given only for firm matches. For some rows the clone size is stated as once, few or many, or as a class when expanded; others skip it.

V gene,D gene,clone size,CDR3 length,J gene,CDR3 protein,CDR3 DNA
TRBV28,.,few,12,TRBJ2-2,CASTVSTGELFF,TGTGCCAGCACCGTCAGCACCGGGGAGCTGTTTTTT
TRBV6-1,.,many,12,TRBJ1-2,CASRAGDYGYTF,TGTGCCAGCAGGGCGGGGGACTATGGCTACACCTTC
TRBV5-1,.,few,15,TRBJ2-5,CASSLAIPGQETQYF,TGCGCCAGCAGCTTGGCGATTCCAGGTCAAGAGACCCAGTACTTC
TRBV6-1,.,few,14,TRBJ1-6,CASRLGGRRSPLHF,TGTGCCAGCCGTCTTGGAGGGCGCAGGTCACCCCTCCACTTT
TRBV7-6,.,few,17,TRBJ1-4,CASSLDVAGHLNEKLFF,TGTGCCAGCAGCTTAGATGTCGCCGGACACCTTAATGAAAAACTGTTTTTT
TRBV18,.,many,13,TRBJ2-7,CASSPSRRHEQYF,TGTGCCAGCTCACCATCAAGAAGACACGAGCAGTACTTC
TRBV10-3,TRBD1,few,13,TRBJ1-2,CATQGTGDYGYTF,TGTGCCACCCAGGGGACAGGGGACTATGGCTACACCTTC
TRBV5-1,.,many,13,TRBJ2-7,CASSLPSSYEQYF,TGCGCCAGCAGCTTACCCAGCTCCTACGAGCAGTACTTC
TRBV6-7,TRBD1,many,18,TRBJ1-3,CASPVGTGTNISGNTIYF,TGTGCCAGCCCAGTCGGGACAGGAACAAACATCTCTGGAAACACCATATATTTT
TRBV10-1,.,many,14,TRBJ1-5,CAGRDGHSNQPQHF,TGCGCCGGGAGGGACGGACATAGCAATCAGCCCCAGCATTTT
TRBV19,TRBD1,.,18,TRBJ2-2,CASRVEGGVKGNTGELFF,TGTGCCAGTCGGGTTGAAGGGGGCGTAAAGGGGAACACCGGGGAGCTGTTTTTT
TRBV6-2/TRBV6-3,.,many,19,TRBJ2-1,CASSANDAGLGSSYNEQFF,TGTGCCAGCAGTGCCAACGATGCGGGTCTCGGGAGCTCCTACAATGAGCAGTTCTTC
TRBV11-1,.,many,15,TRBJ2-3,CASSRLMGPPDTQYF,TGTGCCAGCAGTCGCTTAATGGGGCCACCCGATACGCAGTATTTT
TRBV6-2/TRBV6-3,TRBD2,once,16,TRBJ2-1,CASSYKLAGVYNEQFF,TGTGCCAGCAGTTACAAGCTAGCGGGAGTATACAATGAGCAGTTCTTC
TRBV6-1,.,many,15,TRBJ1-6,CASSYMGDDNSPLHF,TGTGCCAGCAGTTATATGGGGGATGATAATTCACCCCTCCACTTT
TRBV7-9,TRBD2,.,21,TRBJ2-4,CASSLTLTSGSIGGAKNIQYF,TGTGCCAGCAGCCTCACCCTTACTAGCGGGAGTATTGGTGGGGCCAAAAACATTCAGTACTTC
TRBV6-1,.,many,15,TRBJ1-2,CASSYPGRPNYGYTF,TGTGCCAGCAGTTATCCCGGCAGGCCGAACTATGGCTACACCTTC
TRBV7-9,.,.,14,TRBJ2-1,CASSSSQSYNEQFF,TGTGCCAGCAGCTCCTCTCAGTCCTACAATGAGCAGTTCTTC
TRBV28,TRBD1,many,15,TRBJ1-1,CASSFPGTGGTEAFF,TGTGCCAGCAGTTTTCCCGGGACAGGGGGCACTGAAGCTTTCTTT
TRBV6-2/TRBV6-3,.,many,13,TRBJ2-2,CASSEPDTGELFF,TGTGCCAGCAGTGAACCTGACACCGGGGAGCTGTTTTTT
TRBV11-2,TRBD1,many,13,TRBJ1-5,CASSVYRGQPQHF,TGTGCCAGCAGCGTATACAGGGGTCAGCCCCAGCATTTT
TRBV7-3,.,.,15,TRBJ2-2,CASSLGGADTGELFF,TGTGCCAGCAGCTTAGGGGGGGCCGACACCGGGGAGCTGTTTTTT
TRBV28,.,many,14,TRBJ1-2,CASSFPSGSHGYTF,TGTGCCAGCAGTTTTCCCTCAGGGTCTCATGGCTACACCTTC
TRBV27,.,few,15,TRBJ1-6,CASSLVWTTNSPLHF,TGTGCCAGCAGTTTAGTGTGGACAACTAATTCACCCCTCCACTTT
TRBV14,.,.,20,TRBJ1-5,CASSLDRRRAESDSNQPQHF,TGTGCCAGCAGCCTAGACCGGCGTCGGGCCGAGTCAGATAGCAATCAGCCCCAGCATTTT
TRBV9,TRBD2,few,17,TRBJ2-2,CASSVLAGVTNTGELFF,TGTGCCAGCAGCGTTCTAGCGGGAGTAACGAACACCGGGGAGCTGTTTTTT
TRBV28,.,many,12,TRBJ1-2,CASSWRVYGYTF,TGTGCCAGCAGTTGGAGGGTCTATGGCTACACCTTC
TRBV29-1,TRBD1,.,15,TRBJ1-3,CSVKRQGALGNTIYF,TGCAGCGTTAAGCGACAGGGGGCGTTAGGAAACACCATATATTTT
TRBV12-3/TRBV12-4,.,many,11,TRBJ1-2,CASSQFWGYTF,TGTGCCAGCAGTCAATTTTGGGGCTACACCTTC
TRBV28,.,many,14,TRBJ2-7,CASSLPRRINEQYF,TGTGCCAGCAGTCTCCCTCGCCGGATCAACGAGCAGTACTTC
TRBV2,.,many,11,TRBJ1-1,CASRVNTEAFF,TGTGCCAGCAGGGTGAACACTGAAGCTTTCTTT
TRBV7-3,TRBD2,many,15,TRBJ2-1,CASSLDGGRGDEQFF,TGTGCCAGCAGCTTAGATGGCGGGAGAGGCGATGAGCAGTTCTTC
TRBV20-1,TRBD1,many,13,TRBJ1-5,CSANRGLHQPQHF,TGCAGTGCTAACAGGGGTTTGCATCAGCCCCAGCATTTT
TRBV24-1,.,.,17,TRBJ2-3,CATSEKGVIAGTDTQYF,TGTGCCACCAGTGAAAAGGGAGTAATTGCGGGCACAGATACGCAGTATTTT
TRBV20-1,TRBD1,.,13,TRBJ1-1,CSASKGADTEAFF,TGCAGTGCTAGCAAGGGGGCGGACACTGAAGCTTTCTTT
TRBV7-9,TRBD2,many,13,TRBJ2-1,CASVVAGTNEQFF,TGTGCCAGCGTTGTAGCGGGAACCAATGAGCAGTTCTTC
TRBV20-1,.,many,17,TRBJ2-2,CSAHPVRAGQVSGELFF,TGCAGTGCTCATCCAGTTCGGGCAGGGCAGGTTAGCGGGGAGCTGTTTTTT
TRBV19,TRBD2,.,14,TRBJ2-1,CASVNSGVYNEQFF,TGTGCCAGTGTAAATAGCGGGGTCTACAATGAGCAGTTCTTC
TRBV20-1,TRBD1,.,16,TRBJ1-5,CSAPPRGANFNQPQHF,TGCAGTGCCCCCCCCAGGGGGGCTAATTTCAATCAGCCCCAGCATTTT
TRBV3-1,.,many,13,TRBJ2-5,CASSQGFAETQYF,TGTGCCAGCAGCCAAGGGTTTGCGGAGACCCAGTACTTC
TRBV18,.,once,12,TRBJ2-7,CASSPVSYEQYF,TGTGCCAGCTCACCTGTCTCCTACGAGCAGTACTTC
TRBV19,.,.,14,TRBJ1-4,CASRRSGTNEKLLF,TGTGCCAGTAGGCGGTCCGGGACTAATGAAAAACTGCTTTTT
TRBV18,TRBD2,few,20,TRBJ2-4,CASSPLGGTSGKASKNIQYF,TGTGCCAGCTCACCACTTGGAGGGACTAGCGGGAAAGCGTCCAAAAACATTCAGTACTTC
TRBV5-1,TRBD2,.,14,TRBJ2-1,CASGTSGSASEQFF,TGCGCCAGCGGGACTAGCGGGAGTGCTAGTGAGCAGTTCTTC
TRBV11-2,TRBD1,many,16,TRBJ2-2,CASSPVGTAETGELFF,TGTGCCAGCAGCCCCGTGGGGACAGCCGAAACCGGGGAGCTGTTTTTT